This T cell receptor (beta chain) was captured by sequencing in a study of blood T cells in healthy people across ages. Trimming pared 3 bases from V and 0 bases from J, leaving 8 bases between. CDR3 length equals 14 residues. Per the germline V gene, CDR1 is MRHNA and CDR2 is SNTAGT. Alongside a J-beta primer mix, a sample-barcoded 5' primer served in a second PCR lasting roughly 6 to 11 cycles. Via MiXCR, TCRdb re-called the 5' RACE reads, giving one row per CDR3 protein. Found here are 1,500,000 or so distinct CDR3 sequences, almost 60% of them singletons; the top ten hold 6.5% to 8.5%. The receptor was isolated from a man between 18 and 29 years old in good health. The chain has TRBV6-4 and TRBJ1-1; no reliable D call. Sample: blood. CDR3 residues: CASSEKAVNTEAFF. In DNA form, the CDR3 reads TGTGCCAGCAGTGAGAAGGCGGTGAACACTGAAGCTTTCTTT.